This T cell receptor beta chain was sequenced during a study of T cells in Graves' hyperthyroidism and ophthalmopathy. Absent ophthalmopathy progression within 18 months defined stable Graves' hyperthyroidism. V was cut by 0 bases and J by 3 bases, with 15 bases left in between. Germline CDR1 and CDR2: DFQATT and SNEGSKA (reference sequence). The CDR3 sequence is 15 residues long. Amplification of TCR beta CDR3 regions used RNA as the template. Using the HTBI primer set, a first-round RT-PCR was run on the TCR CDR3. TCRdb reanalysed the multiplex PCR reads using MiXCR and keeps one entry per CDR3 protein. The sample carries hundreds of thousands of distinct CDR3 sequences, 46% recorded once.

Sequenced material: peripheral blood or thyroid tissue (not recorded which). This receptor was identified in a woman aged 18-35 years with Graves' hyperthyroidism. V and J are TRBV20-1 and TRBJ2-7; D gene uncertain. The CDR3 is CSARDRRAWDYEQYF. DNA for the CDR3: TGCAGTGCTAGAGATCGTAGGGCCTGGGACTACGAGCAGTACTTC.